This passage covers 11 T cell receptor beta chains from one sample sequenced in a study of CD8+ T cells in alopecia areata (dated 2018 in TCRdb). Receptors were amplified or captured by the immunoSEQ multiplex PCR assay. For TCR sequencing, RNA was extracted from every sample and reverse transcribed into cDNA to serve as template. TCRdb stores this immuneACCESS table with in-frame sequences only. Part of the clones is absent; in the studies checked, under half of the shortfall reflects unresolved V genes, and no reason is known for the rest. The sample table holds 120,000 or so clones, of which around 45% were seen once. The top ten clonotypes cover roughly a tenth of the sample. The specimen was NKG2D-low CD8+ T cells sorted from blood. Taken with the paper, the label for cell subset or site translates to: sorted CD8+ NKG2D-low blood T cells. Receptor source: a human donor with alopecia areata.

The J gene is TRBJ2-2, the V gene TRBV29-1, with 11 bases aligning to TRBD2. The CDR3 is made up of 13 amino acids. The germline CDR1 and CDR2 sequences are SQVTM and ANQGSEA. V lost 4 bases, J lost 7 bases, and 2 bases stayed unmatched. In DNA, the CDR3 is TGCAGCGTTGGGACTAGCGGGCACGGGGAGCTGTTTTTT. This sequence encodes CSVGTSGHGELFF.

V is TRBV28 and J is TRBJ2-3, with a tentative D call TRBD1 (6 bases). Trimming removed 7 bases at V and 4 bases at J, with 12 bases between. Germline CDR1 reads MDHEN; CDR2 reads SYDVKM. The CDR3 sequence is 13 residues long. The CDR3 here is CASNRVIADTQYF. The CDR3 nucleotides are TGTGCCAGCAACAGGGTTATTGCAGATACGCAGTATTTT.

The chain links TRBV30 to TRBJ2-4, with D unresolved. Germline loops: CDR1 GTSNPN, CDR2 SVGIG (reference sequence). The CDR3 totals 12 residues. Trimming left V 1 base short and J 5 bases short, with 6 bases between. Written as DNA, the CDR3 is TGTGCCTGGAGTGCGTTACAAAACATTCAGTACTTC. It specifies CAWSALQNIQYF.

The rearrangement joins TRBV6-5 to TRBJ2-5, with 9 nucleotides matching TRBD2. J was trimmed by 7 bases and V by 6 bases; bases with no gene match: 12. Per germline, CDR1 MNHEY and CDR2 SVGAGI. This CDR3 is 15 amino acids long. CDR3 DNA sequence: TGTGCCAGCAGCTCCGGGACTAGCCACCTCGGGACCCAGTACTTC. This sequence encodes CASSSGTSHLGTQYF.

This clone has only a few counts. The CDR3 spells CASSSRTSGWYEQFF. The CDR3 region has the DNA TGTGCCAGCAGTTCCCGGACTAGCGGGTGGTATGAGCAGTTCTTC. The gene calls are TRBV28 and TRBJ2-1, with TRBD2 matching 11 bases. Germline trimming cut 4 bases from V and 8 bases from J; bases unmatched to any gene: 7. CDR3 size: 15 residues. Germline V CDR1 and CDR2: MDHEN, SYDVKM.

This rearrangement joins TRBV7-9 to TRBJ2-1, with a possible D match to TRBD2 (5 bases). Deletions cut 5 bases from V and 0 bases from J, with 14 bases between. From germline, CDR1 is SEHNR and CDR2 FQNEAQ (reference sequence). The CDR3 has 16 amino acids. In DNA form, the CDR3 reads TGTGCCAGCAGCCCCGAAGTAGCGAGCTCCTACAATGAGCAGTTCTTC. As protein: CASSPEVASSYNEQFF.

The chain combines TRBV5-1 with TRBJ1-2; D is unresolved. The CDR3 has 12 amino acids. V was trimmed by 0 bases and J by 8 bases, leaving 8 bases between them. Per the germline V gene, CDR1 is SGHRS and CDR2 is YFSETQ. The CDR3 DNA sequence: TGCGCCAGCAGCTTGGGCCCGGGAGGCTACACCTTC. Its translation: CASSLGPGGYTF.

The chain couples TRBV10-3 to TRBJ1-6; D is undetermined. Germline V gives CDR1 ENHRY, CDR2 SYGVKD. V lost 0 bases and J 11 bases, leaving 17 bases between the germline ends. CDR3 length: 16 amino acids. The CDR3 is CAISESQSAGLTPLHF. The CDR3 DNA reads as TGTGCCATCAGTGAGTCCCAATCCGCGGGCCTCACACCCCTCCACTTT.

On this clone: Other nucleotide sequences from this sample produce the same CDR3. V and J are TRBV29-1 and TRBJ1-1; D not resolved. Germline V lookup: CDR1 SQVTM, CDR2 ANQGSEA. The CDR3 totals 11 residues. Trimming took off 4 bases at V and 4 bases at J, with 7 bases between the two ends. The CDR3 loop reads CSVARGTEAFF. CDR3 in DNA: TGCAGCGTTGCGAGAGGCACTGAAGCTTTCTTT.

This clone occurred a few times. This chain connects TRBV29-1 to TRBJ2-7; 8 nucleotides match TRBD2. The CDR3 extends over 15 amino acids. CDR1 is SQVTM, CDR2 ANQGSEA, per germline. Trimming took 1 base from V and 1 from J; bases not matched to a gene: 6. The CDR3 DNA follows: TGCAGCGTTGAAGTTAACGAGCGGGGGTCCTACGAGCAGTACTTC. It yields the protein CSVEVNERGSYEQYF.

The chain links TRBV28 to TRBJ2-5; D unresolved. Trimming shortened V by 7 bases and J by 5 bases, and 8 bases separated the two germline ends. The CDR3 length is 11 residues. CDR1 and CDR2 (germline): MDHEN, SYDVKM. The CDR3 reads CASTYLETQYF. CDR3 DNA: TGTGCCAGCACCTACTTGGAGACCCAGTACTTC.